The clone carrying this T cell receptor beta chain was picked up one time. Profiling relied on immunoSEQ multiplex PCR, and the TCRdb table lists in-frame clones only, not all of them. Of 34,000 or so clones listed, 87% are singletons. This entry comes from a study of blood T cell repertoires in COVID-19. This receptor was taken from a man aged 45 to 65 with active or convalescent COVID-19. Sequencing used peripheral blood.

CDR3 in DNA: TGTGCCAGCAGTCCCTCGACAGGGTGGGAGACTGAAGCTTTCTTT. This gives the protein CASSPSTGWETEAFF. The rearrangement uses TRBV28 and TRBJ1-1; 7 bases match TRBD1. The germline V gene encodes CDR1 MDHEN and CDR2 SYDVKM. Trimming at V came to 5 bases and at J to 5 bases, leaving 11 bases not matched to a gene. The CDR3 is made up of 15 amino acids.